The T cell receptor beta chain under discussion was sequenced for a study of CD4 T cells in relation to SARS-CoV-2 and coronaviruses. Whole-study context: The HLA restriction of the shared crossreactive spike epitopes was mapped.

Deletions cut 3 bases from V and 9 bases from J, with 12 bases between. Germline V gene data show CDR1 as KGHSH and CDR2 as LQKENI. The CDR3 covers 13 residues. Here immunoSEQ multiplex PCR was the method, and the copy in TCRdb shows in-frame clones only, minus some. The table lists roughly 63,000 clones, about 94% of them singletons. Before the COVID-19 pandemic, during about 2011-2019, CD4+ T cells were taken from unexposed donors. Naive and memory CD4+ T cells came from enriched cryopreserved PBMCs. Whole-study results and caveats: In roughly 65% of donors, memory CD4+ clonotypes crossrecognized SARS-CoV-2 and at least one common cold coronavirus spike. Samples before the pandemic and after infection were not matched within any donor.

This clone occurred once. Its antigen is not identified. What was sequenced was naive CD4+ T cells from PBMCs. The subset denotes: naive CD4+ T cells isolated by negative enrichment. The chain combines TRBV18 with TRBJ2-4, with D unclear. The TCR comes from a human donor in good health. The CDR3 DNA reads TGTGCCAGCTCACCTGAAGTCTTCGGCATTCAGTACTTC. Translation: CASSPEVFGIQYF.